The subject of this entry is one T cell receptor beta chain. What it binds is unknown. One end of the junction is discordant with germline, which a read error may explain. Assay: immunoSEQ multiplex PCR; the TCRdb copy retains only in-frame clones and omits some. The table includes more than 10,000 clones, approximately 85% detected once. The CDR3 loop spans 15 amino acids. CDR1 and CDR2 (germline): SSHAT, FNYEAQ (reference sequence). This specimen belongs to a study of tumor-infiltrating lymphocytes in localized non-small cell lung cancer. Overall study: Each patient gave resected tumor and non-adjacent uninvolved lung tissue.

Study-wide points: Only some patients had TCR sequencing, depending on available tissue.

The specimen sequenced was uninvolved lung tissue not adjacent to the tumor. The chain recombines TRBV7-7 with TRBJ2-6; D perhaps matches TRBD1 (5 bases). The sequence was obtained from a human donor with non-small cell lung cancer. For the CDR3, the DNA is TGTGCTAGCAGCTCTCCAGGGACTGGGGCCAACGTCCTGACTTTC. Translating it yields CASSSPGTGANVLTF.